This T cell receptor (beta chain) was profiled in a study of Ad26.COV2.S vaccination and SARS-CoV-2 variants. This sample's treatment: 15 to 20 received Ad26.COV2.S at low or high dose, single or two shots; 5 received placebo; per-sample allocation not given. Sampling was done on day 63 after the first vaccine or placebo injection. An Ad26 vector was used to express Wuhan-strain SARS-CoV-2 spike as the vaccine. Using immunoSEQ multiplex PCR, the repertoire was profiled, and TCRdb retains in-frame clones only, with some absent. The data contain more than 300,000 clones, around 90% of them singletons. V was trimmed by 5 bases and J by 5 bases, leaving 12 bases between them. Germline lookup yields CDR1 SGHTA and CDR2 FQGNSA. This CDR3 has 13 amino acids.

The sequences come from peripheral blood, collected in a trial of Ad26.COV2.S vaccine versus placebo. J is TRBJ1-2 and V is TRBV7-2; the D is unclear. This sequence originates from a person aged 18-60 years who received the Ad26.COV2.S COVID-19 vaccine or a placebo. Written as DNA, the CDR3 is TGTGCCAGCAGCATGAGGAGGGCGTATGGCTACACCTTC. It translates to CASSMRRAYGYTF. Combining the CDR3 with reference TRBV7-2 and TRBJ1-2 gives the whole variable domain GAGVSQSPSNKVTEKGKDVELRCDPISGHTALYWYRQSLGQGLEFLIYFQGNSAPDKSGLPSDRFSAERTGGSVSTLTIQRTQQEDSAVYLCASSMRRAYGYTFGSGTRLTVV.